This T cell receptor (beta chain) was profiled in a study of CD8+ T cells in alopecia areata. RNA was extracted and reverse transcribed into cDNA as the sequencing template. The protocol was immunoSEQ multiplex PCR, while the TCRdb copy is restricted to in-frame clones and leaves out a portion. The table lists approximately 150,000 clones, approximately 70% of them singletons. The study team obtained lesional scalp punch biopsies and peripheral blood from alopecia areata patients. PBMCs, the starting material, were the source of sorted CD4+ and CD8+ T cells. This clone was seen a handful of times. In germline, CDR1 is SEHNR, CDR2 FQNEAQ (reference sequence). Deletions cut 8 bases from V and 0 bases from J, with 12 bases between. The CDR3 totals 14 residues.

This clonotype originated in a human donor with alopecia areata. The chain has TRBV7-9 and TRBJ2-3; a possible D gene is TRBD1 (6 bases). The sequencing used CD8+ T cells sorted from blood, collected at week 0. The CDR3 loop reads CASSWGPSTDTQYF. CDR3 bases: TGTGCCAGCTCCTGGGGGCCTAGCACAGATACGCAGTATTTT. Based on the CDR3 plus reference TRBV7-9 and TRBJ2-3, the full variable domain is DTGVSQNPRHKITKRGQNVTFRCDPISEHNRLYWYRQTLGQGPEFLTYFQNEAQLEKSRLLSDRFSAERPKGSFSTLEIQRTEQGDSAMYLCASSWGPSTDTQYFGPGTRLTVL.